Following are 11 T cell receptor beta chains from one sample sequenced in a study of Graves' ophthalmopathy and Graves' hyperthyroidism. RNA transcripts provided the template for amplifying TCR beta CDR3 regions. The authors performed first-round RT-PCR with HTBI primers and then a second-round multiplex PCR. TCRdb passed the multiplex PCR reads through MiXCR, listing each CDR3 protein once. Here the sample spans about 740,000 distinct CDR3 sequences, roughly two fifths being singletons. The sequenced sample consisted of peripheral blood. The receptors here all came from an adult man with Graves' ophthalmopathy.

The CDR3 loop reads CSAPREYQETQYF. In nucleotides, the CDR3 is TGCAGTGCTCCCCGGGAATACCAAGAGACCCAGTACTTC. The chain uses TRBV20-1 and TRBJ2-5; the D gene is possibly TRBD2 (5 bases). Germline CDR1 is DFQATT and CDR2 is SNEGSKA (reference sequence). CDR3 length: 13 residues. Trimming took off 5 bases at V and 0 bases at J, with 10 bases between the two ends.

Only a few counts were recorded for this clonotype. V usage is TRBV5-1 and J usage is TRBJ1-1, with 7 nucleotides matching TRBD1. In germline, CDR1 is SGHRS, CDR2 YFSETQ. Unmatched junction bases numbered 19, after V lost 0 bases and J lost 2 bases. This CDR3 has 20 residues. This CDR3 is CASSLALNTGDGGGNTEAFF. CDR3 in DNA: TGCGCCAGCAGCTTGGCCCTTAACACAGGGGACGGAGGGGGAAACACTGAAGCTTTCTTT. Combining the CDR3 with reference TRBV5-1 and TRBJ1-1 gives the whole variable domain KAGVTQTPRYLIKTRGQQVTLSCSPISGHRSVSWYQQTPGQGLQFLFEYFSETQRNKGNFPGRFSGRQFSNSRSEMNVSTLELGDSALYLCASSLALNTGDGGGNTEAFFGQGTRLTVV.

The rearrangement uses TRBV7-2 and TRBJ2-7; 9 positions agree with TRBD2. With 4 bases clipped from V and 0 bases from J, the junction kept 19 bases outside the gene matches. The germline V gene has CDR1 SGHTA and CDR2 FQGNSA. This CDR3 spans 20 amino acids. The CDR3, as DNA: TGTGCCAGCAGCTCCCCCTCGCCGGCTAGCGGGGCCCTATTCTCCTACGAGCAGTACTTC. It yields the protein CASSSPSPASGALFSYEQYF.

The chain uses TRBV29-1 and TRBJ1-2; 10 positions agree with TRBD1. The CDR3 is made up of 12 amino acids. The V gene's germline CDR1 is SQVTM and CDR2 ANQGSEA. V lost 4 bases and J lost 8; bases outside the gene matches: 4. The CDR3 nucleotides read TGCAGCGTTGGCGGACAGGGGGAGGGCTACACCTTC. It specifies CSVGGQGEGYTF.

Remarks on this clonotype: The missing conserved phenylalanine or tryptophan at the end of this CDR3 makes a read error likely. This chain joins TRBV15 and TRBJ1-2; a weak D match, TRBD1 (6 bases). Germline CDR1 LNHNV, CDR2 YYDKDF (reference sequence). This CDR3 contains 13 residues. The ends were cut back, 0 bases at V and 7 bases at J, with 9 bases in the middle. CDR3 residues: CATSRDTGFGYTL. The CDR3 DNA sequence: TGTGCCACCAGCAGAGATACAGGGTTTGGCTACACCCTC.

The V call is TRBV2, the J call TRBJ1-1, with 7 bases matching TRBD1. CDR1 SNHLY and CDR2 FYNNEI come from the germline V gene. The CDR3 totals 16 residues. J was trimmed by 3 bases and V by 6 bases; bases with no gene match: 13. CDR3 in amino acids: CASRLEQGVFDTEAFF. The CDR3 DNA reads TGTGCCAGCAGGTTGGAGCAGGGGGTTTTTGACACTGAAGCTTTCTTT.

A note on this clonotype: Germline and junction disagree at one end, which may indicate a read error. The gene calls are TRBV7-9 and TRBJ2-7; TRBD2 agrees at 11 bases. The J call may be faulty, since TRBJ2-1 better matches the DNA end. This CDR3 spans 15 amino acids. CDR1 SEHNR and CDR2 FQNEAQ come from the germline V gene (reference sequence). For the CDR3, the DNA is TGCGCCAGCAGTCCCGGGACTAGCGGCGTCTACGAGCAGTTCTTC. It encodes CASSPGTSGVYEQFF.

Here the CDR3 reads CSARLAGLDTQYF. The CDR3, as DNA: TGCAGTGCCAGACTAGCGGGGCTAGATACGCAGTATTTT. V and J are TRBV20-1 and TRBJ2-3; 11 positions agree with TRBD2. Germline CDR1 is DFQATT and CDR2 is SNEGSKA (reference sequence). The CDR3 length is 13 residues. Trimming cost V 6 bases and J 5 bases; bases outside gene matches: 4.

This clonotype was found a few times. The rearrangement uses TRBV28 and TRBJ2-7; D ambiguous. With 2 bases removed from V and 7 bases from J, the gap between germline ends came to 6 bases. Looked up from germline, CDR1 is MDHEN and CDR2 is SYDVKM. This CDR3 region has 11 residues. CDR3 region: CASSLQLEQYF. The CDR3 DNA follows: TGTGCCAGCAGTTTACAGCTGGAGCAGTACTTC.

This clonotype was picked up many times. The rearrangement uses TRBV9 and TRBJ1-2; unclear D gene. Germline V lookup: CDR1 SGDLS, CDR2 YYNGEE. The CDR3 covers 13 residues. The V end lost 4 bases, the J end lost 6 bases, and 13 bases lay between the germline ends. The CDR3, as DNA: TGTGCCAGCAGCCAGCCTAAAGTTGATGGCTACACCTTC. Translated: CASSQPKVDGYTF.

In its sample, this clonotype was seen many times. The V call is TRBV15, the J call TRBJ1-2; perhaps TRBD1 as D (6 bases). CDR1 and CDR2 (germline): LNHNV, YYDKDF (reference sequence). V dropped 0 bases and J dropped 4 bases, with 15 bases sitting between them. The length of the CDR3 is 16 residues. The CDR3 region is CATSRETPGQFYGYTF. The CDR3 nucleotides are TGTGCCACCAGCAGAGAAACCCCTGGACAGTTCTATGGCTACACCTTC.